This T cell receptor (beta chain) was recovered during a study of blood T cells in healthy people across ages. Study-wide points: The study found more naive CD4+ cells and higher diversity in long-lived than aged donors.

With respect to this clonotype: Antigen unknown.

V was cut by 3 bases and J by 7 bases, with 10 bases left in between. This CDR3 has 13 residues. A second PCR of about 7 to 12 cycles used a sample-barcoded 5' primer and a J-beta primer mix. Each cDNA molecule, via a template-switch adaptor with 12 random nucleotides, was tagged. Via MiXCR, TCRdb re-called the 5' RACE reads, giving one row per CDR3 protein. The table includes 780,000 or so distinct CDR3 sequences, about 53% detected once. This sequence joins TRBV12-3 or TRBV12-4 and TRBJ2-1, with a tentative D call TRBD2 (5 bases). The receptor's source is a man aged 80 or over in good health. Sequenced sample: blood. For the CDR3, the DNA is TGTGCCAGCAGTTTTCGGGATCTGAATGAGCAGTTCTTC. Its protein is CASSFRDLNEQFF.